The clone carrying this T cell receptor beta chain was recorded a few times. The entry originates in a study of cytomegalovirus exposure and HLA in healthy donors. Use of 60 Vbeta and 13 Jbeta primers characterized the PCR. Clones were read by immunoSEQ multiplex PCR, and TCRdb kept only the in-frame ones, dropping some. The sample yields 120,000 or so clones, roughly 80% seen once. The trim removed 5 bases at V and 2 bases at J, leaving 8 bases unmatched. Germline lookup yields CDR1 PRHDT and CDR2 FYEKMQ (reference sequence). The CDR3 loop spans 16 amino acids. The chain combines TRBV13 with TRBJ2-7, with 11 bases fitting TRBD2. The TCR originated in a woman in her twenties or thirties in good health and CMV-seronegative. Sequenced input: PBMCs. In nucleotides, the CDR3 is TGTGCCAGCAGCGCTGGAGGGACTAGCGGACCCTACGAGCAGTACTTC. It encodes CASSAGGTSGPYEQYF.